This entry features one TCR beta chain sequence. The data were produced by immunoSEQ multiplex PCR, yet TCRdb's version contains in-frame clones alone and is incomplete. This table holds under 40,000 clones, around 81% found once. The time point: cycle 4 day 1 (C4D1), after 5 to 7 weeks of nivolumab. With no exception, relapse followed autologous stem cell transplantation in all patients, and brentuximab vedotin exposure varied. The data were taken from a study of PD-1 blockade in classical Hodgkin lymphoma. Germline CDR1 reads SNHLY; CDR2 reads FYNNEI. Trimming took 8 bases from V and 0 from J, leaving 11 bases between them. The CDR3 length is 14 residues.

The V gene is TRBV2, the J gene TRBJ1-5; perhaps TRBD1 as D (6 bases). The sequenced sample was peripheral blood mononuclear cells (PBMCs), obtained before the fourth cycle of nivolumab. This clonotype was obtained from a human donor with classical Hodgkin lymphoma. In DNA form, the CDR3 reads TGTGCCAGCTCGGGACACCCTAGCAATCAGCCCCAGCATTTT. Translating it yields CASSGHPSNQPQHF.